Reported below is one TCR beta chain. The antigen remains undetermined. The data originate from a study of cytomegalovirus exposure and HLA in healthy donors. It was with 60 Vbeta and 13 Jbeta primers that the PCR ran. The table came from immunoSEQ multiplex PCR; TCRdb's copy has only in-frame clones and leaves some out. Counted here are about 160,000 clones, 82% occurring once; the ten biggest clones make up under 1%. Notes on the study in general: It was reported that TCR beta sequences correctly inferred the HLA-A and HLA-B alleles for most subjects.

Source material: PBMCs. This TCR derives from a girl aged 2 to 10 in good health and CMV-seropositive.

The DNA for the CDR3 is TGTGCCAGCAGTTTATGGGGGGACACTGAAGCTTTCTTT. It yields the protein CASSLWGDTEAFF. This rearrangement joins TRBV27 to TRBJ1-1; D possibly corresponds to TRBD1 (5 bases). This CDR3 comprises 13 residues. CDR1 and CDR2 from the germline V gene are MNHEY and SMNVEV (reference sequence). Trimming cost V 1 base and J 3 bases, with 6 bases left between them.